The present T cell receptor (beta chain) was sequenced within a study of blood T cell repertoires in COVID-19 (dated by TCRdb to between 2020 and 2021). With regard to the full study: Samples covering the acute and convalescent phases of COVID-19 were provided by collaborators in the United States, Italy and Spain. The prospective study material was composed of cDNA or gDNA derived from T cells, B-cell-depleted T cells, or PBMCs. The dataset comprised deeply sampled blood TCRbeta repertoires from subjects exposed to, actively infected with, or recovered from COVID-19. The repertoires were released in a freely available public database intended as a resource for research on the immune response to SARS-CoV-2. The samples were drawn from two sources: the first 160 participants of the ongoing ImmuneRACE study, and fewer than 1,500 subjects contributed by 6 global collaborators. The sample metadata nearly always contained a de-identified subject ID, COVID-19 status, age in years and sex. HLA class I and class II types, where available, came from metadata supplied by the sample provider rather than from assay-based typing.

The CDR3 has 16 amino acids, counting the end cysteine and valine. CDR3 DNA only is kept here, 48 bases in frame from base 1. The germline V gene (reference sequence) provides CDR1 MNHNY and CDR2 SVGAGI. Trimmed from V: 2 bases; trimmed from J: 5 bases; junction bases lacking a gene match: 10. The paper's findings and limits, for the study overall: How much clinical and demographic metadata was included differed by source and by participant, and the metadata was provided uncurated.

As to this clone: Its antigen is still unknown. No much larger clone is present one base from it, and per-base qualities are unavailable.

Collaborating institutions collected whole blood in K2EDTA tubes following their own protocols. For TCRbeta analysis, collaborators shipped samples in one of three forms: frozen whole blood, isolated PBMCs, or DNA extracted from either of those sample types. TCRbeta CDR3 regions were amplified from genomic DNA using the immunoSEQ Assay, a bias-controlled multiplex PCR. For the original study's pipeline: The number of nucleated cells in each sample was estimated from the amplification of reference gene primers within the assay. To quantify the absolute abundance of each unique TCRbeta CDR3 rearrangement, sequence reads were collapsed and filtered. Productive Simpson clonality was computed per sample as the square root of Simpson's diversity index over productive rearrangements. TCRdb carries this immuneACCESS record with in-frame sequences only. Its versions omit some clonotypes, under half of them owing to an unresolved V gene in the studies checked, with the rest unexplained. The V and J calls and clone size are taken from that table; D and trimming were inferred from the DNA. The sample includes about 14,000 clones, with around 73% observed a single time. Of the sample, under 25% falls within the top ten clones.

The receptor chain draws on TRBV6-6 and TRBJ2-7; a stretch of 9 junction bases matches TRBD2. This TCR was sampled from a boy between 2 and 10 years old with active or convalescent COVID-19. Sequencing used peripheral blood. The DNA reads TGTGCCAGCAGTTACGGAGCGGGGGGATCCCCCCACGAGCAGTACGTC. This gives the protein CASSYGAGGSPHEQYV.